The sample holds one count of the clone carrying this T cell receptor (beta chain). Its antigen is still unknown. The trim removed 7 bases at V and 3 bases at J, leaving 13 bases unmatched. The CDR3 runs 16 residues. The V gene's germline CDR1 is DFQATT and CDR2 SNEGSKA (reference sequence). The sample is drawn from a study of blood T cells in healthy people across ages. Findings of the study overall: Diversity estimated from one million T cells was considered an underestimate.

It was with a sample-barcoded 5' primer and a J-beta primer mix that a second PCR of roughly 7 to 12 cycles was run. MiXCR, applied by TCRdb to the 5' RACE reads, yields one record per CDR3 protein. This repertoire shows around 2 million distinct CDR3 sequences, roughly 43% found once; its top ten account for 23%. Donors were systemically healthy Caucasian individuals from Russia aged roughly 6 to 100 years. The clonotype comes from a human donor in good health. Sequencing was done on a sample of blood. The chain carries TRBV20-1 and TRBJ2-1; 9 nucleotides match TRBD1. Written as DNA, the CDR3 is TGCAGTGTTAGGCCTATACAGGGGGCCTTCTACAATGAGCAGTTCTTC. Amino acid sequence: CSVRPIQGAFYNEQFF.